Ten or more counts support the clone carrying this T cell receptor beta chain. As yet, its antigen is unknown. A second PCR, run for roughly 7 to 12 cycles, used a sample-barcoded 5' primer plus a J-beta primer mix. Every individual sample yielded 2.5 million or more paired-end reads (each containing CDR3). TCRdb passed the 5' RACE reads through MiXCR, listing each CDR3 protein once. The sample consists of fewer than 800,000 distinct CDR3 sequences, approximately 31% of them appearing once. The data originate from a study of blood T cells in healthy people across ages. Overall study context: There was about one barcoded beta molecule captured by template switching per two T cells. General observations from the study: Underestimates were what the diversity estimates from one million T cells were considered to be.

Every donor contributed approximately 10 milliliters of peripheral blood by blood draw. V dropped 5 bases and J dropped 0 bases, with 23 bases sitting between them. CDR1 is SGHTA, CDR2 FQGTGA, per germline. The CDR3 totals 19 residues. The chain is built from TRBV7-3 and TRBJ2-4, with D perhaps TRBD1 (6 bases). This clonotype was sampled from a woman of 80 years or more in good health. The material sequenced was blood. The CDR3 DNA is TGTGCCAGCAGCCCCCCCCGGACAGCCCTTATTATAGCCAAAAACATTCAGTACTTC. Its translation: CASSPPRTALIIAKNIQYF.